The following is a T cell receptor beta chain sequence with its context. Generated by immunoSEQ multiplex PCR, the TCRdb table keeps only in-frame clones and is missing some. The data hold about 200,000 clones, with about 93% observed a single time. This sample is drawn from a study of blood T cell repertoires in COVID-19. Study-wide context: The United States, Italy and Spain provided the acute and convalescent COVID-19 samples.

This TCR came from a man aged 25 to 40 with COVID-19, enrolled during active disease. Sample: peripheral blood.

CDR3 bases: TGTGCCAGCAGCCCATACGGCGGGACTAGCGGGAGCACAGATACGCAGTATTTT. This gives the protein CASSPYGGTSGSTDTQYF. The chain recombines TRBV4-2 with TRBJ2-3, with TRBD2 matching over 12 bases. V shed 4 bases and J 0 bases; nucleotides not matched to a gene: 8. The CDR3 covers 18 residues. The germline gives CDR1 LGHNA, CDR2 YNFKEQ.